One sample yielded the 27 T cell receptor beta chains listed below, sequenced in a study of PD-1 and CTLA-4 blockade in melanoma. TCRdb's table, derived via immunoSEQ multiplex PCR, lists solely in-frame clones and lacks some. The sample has fewer than 35,000 clones; approximately 90% are singletons. The material was CD8+ T cells from peripheral blood, obtained from a patient given anti-PD-1 treatment. Source of these receptors: a human donor with melanoma.

The chain links TRBV6-1 to TRBJ1-5; 9 positions agree with TRBD1. The CDR3 is 15 residues long. Germline V CDR1 and CDR2: MNHNS, SASEGT. Trimming cost V 2 bases and J 11 bases; bases outside gene matches: 10. The DNA of the CDR3 is TGTGCCAGCAGTGAACCCCGGGACAGGGACTCCGCCCAGCATTTT. Translated, it gives CASSEPRDRDSAQHF.

The chain is built from TRBV6-4 and TRBJ2-3; 8 nucleotides match TRBD2. The germline CDR1 and CDR2 sequences are MRHNA and SNTAGT. Trimming removed 6 bases from V and 3 bases from J; junction bases left unmatched: 2. This CDR3 comprises 13 residues. The CDR3 DNA sequence: TGTGCCAGCAGCGGGGGGGCAACAGATACGCAGTATTTT. It translates to CASSGGATDTQYF.

The chain employs TRBV20-1 and TRBJ2-1; D assignment may be TRBD1 or TRBD2 (6 bases each). The germline V and J ends were trimmed by 3 bases and 10 bases, with 13 bases remaining between them. CDR1 DFQATT and CDR2 SNEGSKA come from the germline V gene (reference sequence). The length of the CDR3 is 12 residues. CDR3 nucleotide sequence: TGCAGTGCTAGTGGGGGGCTGAGAGAGCAGTTCTTC. Translated: CSASGGLREQFF.

V and J are TRBV9 and TRBJ2-3; no clear D gene. The CDR3 is 13 residues long. Per the germline V gene, CDR1 is SGDLS and CDR2 is YYNGEE. Trimming took 0 bases from V and 8 from J, leaving 10 bases between them. CDR3 protein: CASSVDPEPTQYF. The DNA for the CDR3 is TGTGCCAGCAGCGTAGACCCGGAACCTACGCAGTATTTT.

The chain combines TRBV25-1 with TRBJ1-1, with TRBD1 matching 8 bases. The trim removed 6 bases at V and 1 base at J, leaving 4 bases unmatched. This CDR3 has 14 residues. Germline V gene sequence: CDR1 MGHDK, CDR2 SYGVNS. The CDR3 here is CASSPQGANTEAFF. DNA of the CDR3: TGTGCCAGCAGCCCCCAGGGGGCGAACACTGAAGCTTTCTTT.

CDR3 sequence: CASSEAAGPDTQYF. CDR3 bases: TGTGCCAGCAGTGAGGCGGCGGGGCCAGATACGCAGTATTTT. The J gene is TRBJ2-3, the V gene TRBV6-4, with TRBD2 as a possible D gene (6 bases). This CDR3 is built from 14 residues. Germline CDR1 MRHNA, CDR2 SNTAGT. V lost 3 bases to trimming and J lost 4 bases, with 11 bases between them.

The DNA of the CDR3 is TGTGCCAGCACCCCCCAAGGAGCAACTAATGAAAAACTGTTTTTT. Amino acids: CASTPQGATNEKLFF. The chain couples TRBV6-2 or TRBV6-3 to TRBJ1-4, with D hard to call. CDR1 and CDR2 (germline): MNHEY, SVGEGT. V was cut by 7 bases and J by 0 bases, with 12 bases left in between. There are 15 residues in the CDR3.

V usage is TRBV19 and J usage is TRBJ2-7, with 8 bases lining up with TRBD1. Germline lookup yields CDR1 LNHDA and CDR2 SQIVND (reference sequence). With 2 bases clipped from V and 2 bases from J, the junction kept 2 bases outside the gene matches. This CDR3 has 14 amino acids. The DNA of the CDR3 is TGTGCCAGTAGTATACAGGGGGCTACCTACGAGCAGTACTTC. This encodes CASSIQGATYEQYF.

This clone has a single count. In DNA form, the CDR3 reads TGTGCCAGCAGTTCGTCATTAGAATTCGGAAAGCAGTTCTTC. The encoded protein is CASSSSLEFGKQFF. This chain links TRBV6-6 with TRBJ2-1; D remains ambiguous. The germline gives CDR1 MNHNY, CDR2 SVGAGI (reference sequence). The V end lost 4 bases, the J end lost 11 bases, and 18 bases lay between the germline ends. The CDR3 has 14 residues.

The CDR3 here is CASSFPTPGYEQYF. In nucleotides, the CDR3 is TGTGCCAGCAGCTTCCCGACCCCGGGTTACGAGCAGTACTTC. This chain connects TRBV11-2 to TRBJ2-7; unclear D gene. The CDR3 is 14 residues long. V was cut by 3 bases and J by 4 bases, with 13 bases left in between. Germline-derived CDR1 and CDR2 are SGHAT and FQNNGV.

In nucleotides, the CDR3 is TGTGCCAGCAGTGGACAGGGGGACTATGGCTACACCTTC. Its protein is CASSGQGDYGYTF. The genes are TRBV27 and TRBJ1-2; 10 bases are shared with TRBD1. After removal of 5 bases from V and 3 bases from J, the junction contained 0 bases not matched to a gene. The length of the CDR3 is 13 residues. Germline CDR1 and CDR2: MNHEY and SMNVEV (reference sequence).

The chain couples TRBV2 to TRBJ2-1; 13 bases are a match to TRBD2. The junction had 18 bases not matched to a gene; V was cut back by 4 bases and J by 9 bases. The CDR3 length is 19 residues. Germline V gene sequence: CDR1 SNHLY, CDR2 FYNNEI. The DNA of the CDR3 is TGTGCCAGCAGTGTGCAACTAGCGGGGGGGCCTGTTTTTGGAAGTGAGCAGTTCTTC. This gives the protein CASSVQLAGGPVFGSEQFF. Combining the CDR3 with reference TRBV2 and TRBJ2-1 gives the whole variable domain EPEVTQTPSHQVTQMGQEVILRCVPISNHLYFYWYRQILGQKVEFLVSFYNNEISEKSEIFDDQFSVERPDGSNFTLKIRSTKLEDSAMYFCASSVQLAGGPVFGSEQFFGPGTRLTVL.

This clone was detected a few times. This chain joins TRBV9 and TRBJ1-1; D is uncertain. V was cut by 2 bases and J by 3 bases, with 8 bases left in between. Per the germline V gene, CDR1 is SGDLS and CDR2 is YYNGEE. There are 13 residues in the CDR3. CDR3 sequence: CASSVTGYTEAFF. DNA of the CDR3: TGTGCCAGCAGCGTTACCGGGTACACTGAAGCTTTCTTT. The full variable domain, in which reference TRBV9 and TRBJ1-1 provide the parts outside the CDR3, is DSGVTQTPKHLITATGQRVTLRCSPRSGDLSVYWYQQSLDQGLQFLIQYYNGEERAKGNILERFSAQQFPDLHSELNLSSLELGDSALYFCASSVTGYTEAFFGQGTRLTVV.

This chain links TRBV19 with TRBJ2-7; 9 bases are a match to TRBD1. The trim removed 1 base at V and 3 bases at J, leaving 1 base unmatched. The CDR3 totals 14 residues. Germline V gives CDR1 LNHDA, CDR2 SQIVND (reference sequence). This chain's CDR3 is CASSIAGQGYEQYF. CDR3 bases: TGTGCCAGTAGTATAGCGGGACAGGGCTACGAGCAGTACTTC. The full variable domain, its missing parts supplied by reference TRBV19 and TRBJ2-7, is DGGITQSPKYLFRKEGQNVTLSCEQNLNHDAMYWYRQDPGQGLRLIYYSQIVNDFQKGDIAEGYSVSREKKESFPLTVTSAQKNPTAFYLCASSIAGQGYEQYFGPGTRLTVT.

This rearrangement joins TRBV30 to TRBJ1-1; D ambiguous. V lost 4 bases and J 0 bases, leaving 15 bases between the germline ends. The CDR3 totals 15 residues. Germline loops: CDR1 GTSNPN, CDR2 SVGIG (reference sequence). The chain's CDR3 is CAWNAGEEMNTEAFF. CDR3 in DNA: TGTGCCTGGAACGCGGGTGAAGAAATGAACACTGAAGCTTTCTTT.

The CDR3 DNA sequence: TGTGCCAGCAGTGAATATGGGTCTAGGACAGATACGCAGTATTTT. Translating gives CASSEYGSRTDTQYF. The rearrangement uses TRBV25-1 and TRBJ2-3; D gene ambiguous. The ends were cut back, 0 bases at V and 3 bases at J, with 10 bases in the middle. The germline gives CDR1 MGHDK, CDR2 SYGVNS. This CDR3 contains 15 residues.

V gene TRBV28 combines with J gene TRBJ2-3; 7 bases match TRBD2. The germline CDR1 and CDR2 sequences are MDHEN and SYDVKM. The CDR3 is made up of 17 amino acids. V gave up 0 bases and J gave up 2 bases; unmatched junction bases: 8. The CDR3 region is CASSLWSASGFTDTQYF. DNA for the CDR3: TGTGCCAGCAGTTTATGGTCAGCTAGCGGCTTCACAGATACGCAGTATTTT.

The genes are TRBV28 and TRBJ2-3; D gene uncertain. V dropped 6 bases and J dropped 1 base, with 26 bases sitting between them. Germline V gene sequence: CDR1 MDHEN, CDR2 SYDVKM. The CDR3 has 19 residues. In DNA form, the CDR3 reads TGTGCCAGCAGCCCCGACCGTGAGGCCCCAGCGCTACGCACAGATACGCAGTATTTT. Translation: CASSPDREAPALRTDTQYF.

Written as DNA, the CDR3 is TGCGCCAGCAGCCGAGGGACGGAAGACTATGGCTACACCTTC. Translating gives CASSRGTEDYGYTF. The chain links TRBV5-1 to TRBJ1-2, with D possibly being TRBD1 (5 bases). Per the germline V gene, CDR1 is SGHRS and CDR2 is YFSETQ. Trimming removed 4 bases from V and 3 bases from J, with 13 bases in between. The CDR3 has 14 residues.

The chain carries TRBV5-1 and TRBJ1-2; D may be TRBD1 (6 bases). The germline gives CDR1 SGHRS, CDR2 YFSETQ. CDR3 size: 16 residues. Deletions cut 0 bases from V and 5 bases from J, with 17 bases between. The DNA for the CDR3 is TGCGCCAGCAGCTTGGCCGTGGGGGGCGAAGGTTATGGCTACACCTTC. Translating it yields CASSLAVGGEGYGYTF.

This sequence joins TRBV4-1 and TRBJ2-1, with 8 bases fitting TRBD1. Germline CDR1 MGHRA, CDR2 YSYEKL. This CDR3 comprises 15 residues. The trim removed 4 bases at V and 6 bases at J, leaving 8 bases unmatched. CDR3 loop: CASSLGTGGINEQFF. The CDR3 coding sequence is TGCGCCAGCAGCCTCGGGACAGGAGGAATCAATGAGCAGTTCTTC.

The rearrangement links TRBV19 to TRBJ2-1; no reliable D call. The germline V gene has CDR1 LNHDA and CDR2 SQIVND (reference sequence). This CDR3 spans 15 amino acids. Trimming took 7 bases from V and 0 from J, leaving 13 bases between them. The CDR3 bases are TGTGCCAGTAAAAGTGGCATCGCCTCCTACAATGAGCAGTTCTTC. Translating gives CASKSGIASYNEQFF.

The chain joins TRBV4-1 to TRBJ2-5, with 8 bases fitting TRBD1. CDR3 size: 13 residues. Germline loops: CDR1 MGHRA, CDR2 YSYEKL. The junction had 9 bases not matched to a gene; V was cut back by 4 bases and J by 11 bases. DNA for the CDR3: TGCGCCAGCAGCCCCGACAGGGGTGGACTTCAGTACTTC. Its protein is CASSPDRGGLQYF.

There are a few counts of this clone. V gene TRBV6-5 combines with J gene TRBJ1-1; D may be TRBD1 (6 bases). V was shortened by 6 bases and J by 4 bases, with 12 bases between the two germline ends. The CDR3 contains 13 residues. Germline values: CDR1 MNHEY, CDR2 SVGAGI. CDR3: CASRLTGTTEAFF. As DNA, the CDR3 is TGTGCCAGCAGACTTACAGGGACCACTGAAGCTTTCTTT.

The gene calls are TRBV7-8 and TRBJ2-7; maybe TRBD2 (6 bases). The CDR3 spans 15 residues. Per the germline V gene, CDR1 is SGHVS and CDR2 is FQNEAQ. The germline V and J ends were trimmed by 1 base and 6 bases, with 16 bases remaining between them. The CDR3 DNA is TGTGCCAGCAGCTTAGAGGGGTCCGGGACTGCCGAGCAGTACTTC. Protein product: CASSLEGSGTAEQYF. Complete variable domain (other parts from reference TRBV7-8 and TRBJ2-7): GAGVSQSPRYKVAKRGQDVALRCDPISGHVSLFWYQQALGQGPEFLTYFQNEAQLDKSGLPSDRFFAERPEGSVSTLKIQRTQQEDSAVYLCASSLEGSGTAEQYFGPGTRLTVT.

This sequence joins TRBV10-3 and TRBJ1-2; D gene uncertain. The V and J ends lost 3 bases and 2 bases respectively, with 13 bases between them. The CDR3 contains 15 residues. From germline, CDR1 is ENHRY and CDR2 SYGVKD. CDR3 nucleotide sequence: TGTGCCATCAGTGACAACCCAGAGGACAACTATGGCTACACCTTC. It encodes CAISDNPEDNYGYTF.

The chain recombines TRBV7-9 with TRBJ1-1; D gene unclear. From germline, CDR1 is SEHNR and CDR2 FQNEAQ (reference sequence). The V gene lost 10 bases and the J gene lost 4 bases, with 13 bases spanning the gap. The CDR3 extends over 12 amino acids. CDR3 bases: TGTGCCACTACTCGGGCAGTCACTGAAGCTTTCTTT. Translation: CATTRAVTEAFF. The whole variable domain, remainder taken from reference TRBV7-9 and TRBJ1-1, is DTGVSQNPRHKITKRGQNVTFRCDPISEHNRLYWYRQTLGQGPEFLTYFQNEAQLEKSRLLSDRFSAERPKGSFSTLEIQRTEQGDSAMYLCATTRAVTEAFFGQGTRLTVV.